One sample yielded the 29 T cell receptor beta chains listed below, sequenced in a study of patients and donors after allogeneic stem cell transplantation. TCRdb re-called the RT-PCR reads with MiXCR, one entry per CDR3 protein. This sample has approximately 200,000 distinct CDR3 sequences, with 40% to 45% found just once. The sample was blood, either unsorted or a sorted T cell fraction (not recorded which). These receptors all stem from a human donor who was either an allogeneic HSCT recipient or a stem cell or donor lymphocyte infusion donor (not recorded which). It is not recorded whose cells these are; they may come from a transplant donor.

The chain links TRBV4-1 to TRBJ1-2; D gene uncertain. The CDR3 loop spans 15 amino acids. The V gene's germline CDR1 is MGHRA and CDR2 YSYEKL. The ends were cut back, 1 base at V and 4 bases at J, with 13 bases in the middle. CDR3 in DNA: TGCGCCAGCAGCCAAGGAGGAGGACCAATCTATGGCTACACCTTC. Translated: CASSQGGGPIYGYTF.

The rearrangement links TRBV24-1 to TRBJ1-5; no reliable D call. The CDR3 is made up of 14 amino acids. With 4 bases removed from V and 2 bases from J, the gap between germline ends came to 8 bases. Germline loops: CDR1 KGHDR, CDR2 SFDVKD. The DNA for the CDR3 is TGTGCCACCAGTGACCGCACGGGCAATCAGCCCCAGCATTTT. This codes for CATSDRTGNQPQHF.

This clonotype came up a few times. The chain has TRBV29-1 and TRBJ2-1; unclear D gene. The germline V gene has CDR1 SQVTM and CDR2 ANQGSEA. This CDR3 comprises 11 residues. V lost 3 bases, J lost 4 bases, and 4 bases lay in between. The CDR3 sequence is CSVELYNEQFF. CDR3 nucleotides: TGCAGCGTTGAGTTGTACAATGAGCAGTTCTTC.

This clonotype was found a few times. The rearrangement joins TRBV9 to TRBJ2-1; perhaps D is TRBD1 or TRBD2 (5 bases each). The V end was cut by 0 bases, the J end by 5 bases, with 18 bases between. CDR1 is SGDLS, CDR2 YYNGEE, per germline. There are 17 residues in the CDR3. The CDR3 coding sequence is TGTGCCAGCAGCGTAGCTCCTGCAGGGTCTAGCCACAATGAGCAGTTCTTC. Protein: CASSVAPAGSSHNEQFF.

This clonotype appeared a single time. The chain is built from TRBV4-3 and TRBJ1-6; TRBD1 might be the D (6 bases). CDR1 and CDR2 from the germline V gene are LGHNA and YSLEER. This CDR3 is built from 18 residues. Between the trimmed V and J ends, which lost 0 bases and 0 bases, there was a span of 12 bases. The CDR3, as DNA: TGCGCCAGCAGCCAAGACGGACAGAGAAGCTCCTATAATTCACCCCTCCACTTT. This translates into CASSQDGQRSSYNSPLHF.

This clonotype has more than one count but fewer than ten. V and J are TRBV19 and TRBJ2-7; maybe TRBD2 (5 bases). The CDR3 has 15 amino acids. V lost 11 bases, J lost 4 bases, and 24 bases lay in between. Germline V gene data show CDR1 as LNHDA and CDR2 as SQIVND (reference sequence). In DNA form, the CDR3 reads TGTGCCTCCCGAGGAGGACCACCGTTTTTATACGAGCAGTACTTC. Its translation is CASRGGPPFLYEQYF.

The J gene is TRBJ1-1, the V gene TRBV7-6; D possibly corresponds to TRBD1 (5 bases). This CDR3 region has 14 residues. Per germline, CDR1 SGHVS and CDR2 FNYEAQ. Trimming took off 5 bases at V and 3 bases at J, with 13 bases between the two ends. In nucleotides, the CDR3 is TGTGCCAGCAGCGTGAAAGGGGCTGACACTGAAGCTTTCTTT. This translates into CASSVKGADTEAFF.

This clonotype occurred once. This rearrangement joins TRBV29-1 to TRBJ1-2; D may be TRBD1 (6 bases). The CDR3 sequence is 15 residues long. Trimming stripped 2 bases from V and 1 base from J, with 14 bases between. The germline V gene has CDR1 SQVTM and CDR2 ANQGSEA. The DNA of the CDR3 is TGCAGCGTTGAACCATCAAACAGGGTTAACTATGGCTACACCTTC. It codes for CSVEPSNRVNYGYTF.

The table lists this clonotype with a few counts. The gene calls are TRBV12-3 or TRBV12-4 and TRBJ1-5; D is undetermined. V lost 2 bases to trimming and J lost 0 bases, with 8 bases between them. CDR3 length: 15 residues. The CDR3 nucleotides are TGTGCCAGCAGTTTATACCAGATTAGCAATCAGCCCCAGCATTTT. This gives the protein CASSLYQISNQPQHF.

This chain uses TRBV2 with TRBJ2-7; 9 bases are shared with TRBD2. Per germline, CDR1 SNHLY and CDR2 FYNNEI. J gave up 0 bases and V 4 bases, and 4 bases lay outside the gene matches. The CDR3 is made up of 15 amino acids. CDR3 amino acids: CASSGLAERSYEQYF. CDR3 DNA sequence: TGTGCCAGCAGTGGACTAGCGGAGCGCTCCTACGAGCAGTACTTC.

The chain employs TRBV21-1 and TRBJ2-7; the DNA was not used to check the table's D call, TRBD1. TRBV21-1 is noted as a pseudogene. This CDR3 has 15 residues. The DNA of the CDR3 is TGTGCCAGCAGCGGCCGGGACGGTATGCTACGGGAGCAGTACTTC. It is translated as CASSGRDGMLREQYF.

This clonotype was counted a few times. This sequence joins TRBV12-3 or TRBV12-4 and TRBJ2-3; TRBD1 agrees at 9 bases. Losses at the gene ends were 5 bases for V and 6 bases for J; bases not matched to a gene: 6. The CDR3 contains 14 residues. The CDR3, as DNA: TGTGCCAGCAGTCCAGGGGACAGGGCCGATACGCAGTATTTT. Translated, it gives CASSPGDRADTQYF.

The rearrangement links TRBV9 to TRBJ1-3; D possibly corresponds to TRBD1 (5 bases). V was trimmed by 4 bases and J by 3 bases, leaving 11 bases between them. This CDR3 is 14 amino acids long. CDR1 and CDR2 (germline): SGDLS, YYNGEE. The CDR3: CASSPWGDGNTIYF. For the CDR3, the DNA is TGTGCCAGCAGCCCGTGGGGGGATGGAAACACCATATATTTT.

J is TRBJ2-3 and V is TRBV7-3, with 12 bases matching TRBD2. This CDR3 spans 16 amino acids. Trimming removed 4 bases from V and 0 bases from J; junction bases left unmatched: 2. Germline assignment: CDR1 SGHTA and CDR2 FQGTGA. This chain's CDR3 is CASSSLAGGSTDTQYF. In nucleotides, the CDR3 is TGTGCCAGCAGCTCCCTAGCGGGGGGGAGCACAGATACGCAGTATTTT.

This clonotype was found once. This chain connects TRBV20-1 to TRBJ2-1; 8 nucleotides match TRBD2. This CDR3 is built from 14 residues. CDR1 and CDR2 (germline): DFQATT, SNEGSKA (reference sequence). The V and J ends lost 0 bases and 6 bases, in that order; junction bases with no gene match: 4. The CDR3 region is CSARDGLAGNEQFF. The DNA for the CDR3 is TGCAGTGCTAGAGATGGGCTAGCGGGCAATGAGCAGTTCTTC.

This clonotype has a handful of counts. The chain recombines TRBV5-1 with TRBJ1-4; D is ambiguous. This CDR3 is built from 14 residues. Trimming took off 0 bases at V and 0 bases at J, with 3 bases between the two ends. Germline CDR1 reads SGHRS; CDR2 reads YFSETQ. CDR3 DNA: TGCGCCAGCAGCTTGGACACAACTAATGAAAAACTGTTTTTT. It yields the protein CASSLDTTNEKLFF.

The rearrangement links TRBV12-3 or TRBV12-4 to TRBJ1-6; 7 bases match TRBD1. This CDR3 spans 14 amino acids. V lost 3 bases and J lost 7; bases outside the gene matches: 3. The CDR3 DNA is TGTGCCAGCAGTTTCAGGGGGTACAATTCACCCCTCCACTTT. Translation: CASSFRGYNSPLHF.

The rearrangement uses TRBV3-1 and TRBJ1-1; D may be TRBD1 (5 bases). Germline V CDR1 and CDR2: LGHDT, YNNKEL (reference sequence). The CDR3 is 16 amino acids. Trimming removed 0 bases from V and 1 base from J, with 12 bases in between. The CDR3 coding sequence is TGTGCCAGCAGCCAAGATTTCGGCAGGGAGAACACTGAAGCTTTCTTT. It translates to CASSQDFGRENTEAFF.

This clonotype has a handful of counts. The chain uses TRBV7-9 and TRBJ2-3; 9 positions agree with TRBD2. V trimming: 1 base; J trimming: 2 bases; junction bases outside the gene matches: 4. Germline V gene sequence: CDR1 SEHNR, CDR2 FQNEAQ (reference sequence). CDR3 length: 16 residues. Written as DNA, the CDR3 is TGTGCCAGCAGCTTAGGGGCTAGCGGGATCACAGATACGCAGTATTTT. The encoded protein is CASSLGASGITDTQYF.

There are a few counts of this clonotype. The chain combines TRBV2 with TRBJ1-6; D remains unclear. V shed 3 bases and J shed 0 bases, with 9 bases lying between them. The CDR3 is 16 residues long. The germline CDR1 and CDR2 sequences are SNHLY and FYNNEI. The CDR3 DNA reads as TGTGCCAGCAGTGATCGGAAAAGCTCCTATAATTCACCCCTCCACTTT. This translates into CASSDRKSSYNSPLHF.

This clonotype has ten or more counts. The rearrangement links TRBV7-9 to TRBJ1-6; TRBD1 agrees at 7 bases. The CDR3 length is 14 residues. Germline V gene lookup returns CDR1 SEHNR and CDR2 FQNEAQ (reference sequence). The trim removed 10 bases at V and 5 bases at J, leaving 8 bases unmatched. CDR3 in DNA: TGTGCCACGGGAGGACAGGCCGATAATTCACCCCTCCACTTT. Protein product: CATGGQADNSPLHF.

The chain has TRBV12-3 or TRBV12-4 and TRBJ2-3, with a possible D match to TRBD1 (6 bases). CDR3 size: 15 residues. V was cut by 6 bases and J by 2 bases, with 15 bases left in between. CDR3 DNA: TGTGCCAGCAGAAACCGGGACATCGTCACAGATACGCAGTATTTT. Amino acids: CASRNRDIVTDTQYF.

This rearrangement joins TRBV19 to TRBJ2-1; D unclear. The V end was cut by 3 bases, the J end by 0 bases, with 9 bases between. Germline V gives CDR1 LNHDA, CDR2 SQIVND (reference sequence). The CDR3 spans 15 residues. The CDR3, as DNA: TGTGCCAGTAGTATGATGGCATCCTCCTACAATGAGCAGTTCTTC. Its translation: CASSMMASSYNEQFF.

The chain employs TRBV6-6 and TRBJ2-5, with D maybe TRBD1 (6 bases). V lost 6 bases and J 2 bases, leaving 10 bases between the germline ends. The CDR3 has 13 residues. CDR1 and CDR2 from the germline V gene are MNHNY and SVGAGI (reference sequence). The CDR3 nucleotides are TGTGCCAGCAGAGTACAGGGTCAAGAGACCCAGTACTTC. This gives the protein CASRVQGQETQYF.

CDR3 residues: CATSGWGTNTEAFF. As DNA, the CDR3 is TGTGCCACCAGCGGGTGGGGGACGAACACTGAAGCTTTCTTT. The chain joins TRBV15 to TRBJ1-1, with a tentative D call TRBD1 (5 bases). The CDR3 runs to 14 residues. CDR1 is LNHNV, CDR2 YYDKDF, per germline (reference sequence). V lost 5 bases and J 1 base, leaving 11 bases between the germline ends.

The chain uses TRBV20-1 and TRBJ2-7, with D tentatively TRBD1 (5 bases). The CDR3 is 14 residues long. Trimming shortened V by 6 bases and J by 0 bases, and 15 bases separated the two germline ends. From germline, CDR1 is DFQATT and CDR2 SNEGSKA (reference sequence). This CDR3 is CSALGRESSYEQYF. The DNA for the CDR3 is TGCAGTGCCCTGGGGCGAGAAAGCTCCTACGAGCAGTACTTC.

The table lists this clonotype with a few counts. CDR3 coding DNA: TGCAGTGCTAGAGAGCCACTCCGGGACTTCTCCTACGAGCAGTACTTC. The encoded protein is CSAREPLRDFSYEQYF. The chain carries TRBV20-1 and TRBJ2-7; D might be TRBD2 (6 bases). Trimming took 0 bases from V and 0 from J, leaving 15 bases between them. CDR3 size: 16 residues. The germline gives CDR1 DFQATT, CDR2 SNEGSKA (reference sequence).

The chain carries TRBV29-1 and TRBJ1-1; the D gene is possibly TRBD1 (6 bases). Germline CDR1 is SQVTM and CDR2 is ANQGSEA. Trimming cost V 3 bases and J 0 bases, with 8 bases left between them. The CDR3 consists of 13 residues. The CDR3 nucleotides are TGCAGCGTTGAGGGGGGCATGAACACTGAAGCTTTCTTT. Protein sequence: CSVEGGMNTEAFF. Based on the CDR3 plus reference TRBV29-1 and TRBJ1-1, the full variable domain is SAVISQKPSRDICQRGTSLTIQCQVDSQVTMMFWYRQQPGQSLTLIATANQGSEATYESGFVIDKFPISRPNLTFSTLTVSNMSPEDSSIYLCSVEGGMNTEAFFGQGTRLTVV.

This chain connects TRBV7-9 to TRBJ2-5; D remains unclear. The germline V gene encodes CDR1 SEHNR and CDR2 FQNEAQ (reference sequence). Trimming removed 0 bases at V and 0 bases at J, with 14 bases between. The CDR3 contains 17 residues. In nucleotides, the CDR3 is TGTGCCAGCAGCTTAGCGCCCAACTCCTCACACCAAGAGACCCAGTACTTC. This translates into CASSLAPNSSHQETQYF. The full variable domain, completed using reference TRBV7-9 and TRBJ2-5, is DTGVSQNPRHKITKRGQNVTFRCDPISEHNRLYWYRQTLGQGPEFLTYFQNEAQLEKSRLLSDRFSAERPKGSFSTLEIQRTEQGDSAMYLCASSLAPNSSHQETQYFGPGTRLLVL.